This TCR beta chain was sequenced during a study of Ad26.COV2.S vaccination and SARS-CoV-2 variants. Study-wide results and caveats: Non-spike TCR breadth did not differ much between vaccine and placebo recipients.

Sequenced by immunoSEQ multiplex PCR; TCRdb stores in-frame clones only, minus some. The sample has 300,000 to 450,000 clones, 92% seen once. Germline V gene sequence: CDR1 LGHDT, CDR2 YNNKEL (reference sequence). The CDR3 totals 12 residues. Between the trimmed V and J ends, which lost 4 bases and 8 bases, there was a span of 11 bases. With respect to this clone: Antigen specificity is unknown.

This sequence was found in a human donor who had recovered from COVID-19. Sequenced material: peripheral blood, taken after recovery from COVID-19. The chain links TRBV3-1 (or the pseudogene TRBV3-2) to TRBJ1-1; no clear D. For the CDR3, the DNA is TGTGCCAGCAGCCTAGTAGAAAGCGAAGCTTTCTTT. Translation: CASSLVESEAFF.